Detailed here is one TCR beta chain. Its specificity is not known. Clones were read by immunoSEQ multiplex PCR, and TCRdb kept only the in-frame ones, dropping some. The sample contains 55,000 to 80,000 clones, roughly 84% of which appear only once. These data originate in a study of OX40 agonist ivuxolimab in advanced cancers. Findings and limits, study-wide: A proportion of nonresponders additionally exhibited low normalized T-cell clonal expansion.

J gave up 2 bases and V 4 bases, and 9 bases lay outside the gene matches. Germline-derived CDR1 and CDR2 are SEHNR and FQNEAQ (reference sequence). This CDR3 contains 17 residues. The source was CD4+ or CD8+ T cells sorted from blood, collected in a trial of the OX40 agonist ivuxolimab. The chain has TRBV7-9 and TRBJ1-1; 11 positions agree with TRBD1. This TCR was recovered from an adult with an advanced solid tumor such as melanoma, head and neck, liver or kidney cancer. CDR3 coding DNA: TGTGCCAGCAGCTCGAGTTGGACAGGGGGCGCAAACACTGAAGCTTTCTTT. Residues: CASSSSWTGGANTEAFF.